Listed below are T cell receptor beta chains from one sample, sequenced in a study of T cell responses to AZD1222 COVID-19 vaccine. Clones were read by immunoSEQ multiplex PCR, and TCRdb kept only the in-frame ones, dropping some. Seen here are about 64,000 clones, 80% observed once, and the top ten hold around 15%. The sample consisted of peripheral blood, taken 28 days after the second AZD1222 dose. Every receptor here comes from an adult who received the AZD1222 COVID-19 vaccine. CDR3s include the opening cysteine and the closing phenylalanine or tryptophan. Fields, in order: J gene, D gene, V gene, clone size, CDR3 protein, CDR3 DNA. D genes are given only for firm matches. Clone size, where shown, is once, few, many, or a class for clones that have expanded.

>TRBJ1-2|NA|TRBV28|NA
CASSFGQGYGYTF
TGTGCCAGCAGTTTTGGTCAGGGCTATGGCTACACCTTC
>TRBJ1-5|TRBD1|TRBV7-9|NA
CASSLGGPTGLGDRPQHF
TGTGCCAGCAGCTTAGGTGGACCGACAGGGTTGGGCGATCGGCCCCAGCATTTT
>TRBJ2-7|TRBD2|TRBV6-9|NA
CASSRQGERGPPLLHEQYF
TGTGCCAGCAGCCGCCAAGGGGAGCGGGGGCCCCCTCTCCTACACGAGCAGTACTTC
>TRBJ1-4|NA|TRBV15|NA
CATSRIDSRPKEKLFF
TGTGCCACCAGCAGAATAGATTCCCGGCCAAAGGAAAAACTGTTTTTT
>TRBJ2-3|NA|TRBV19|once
CASSPRGGQKHRSTQYF
TGTGCCAGTAGCCCCCGCGGAGGGCAGAAGCACAGATCGACGCAGTATTTT
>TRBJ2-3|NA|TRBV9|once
CASSAGQFTDTQYF
TGTGCCAGCAGCGCCGGACAGTTCACAGATACGCAGTATTTT
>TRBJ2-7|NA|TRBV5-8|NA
CASSFGGAEKQYF
TGTGCCAGCAGCTTCGGCGGGGCCGAGAAACAGTACTTC
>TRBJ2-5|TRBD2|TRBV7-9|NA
CAGSLAGVDTQYF
TGTGCAGGCAGCTTAGCGGGTGTAGACACCCAGTACTTC
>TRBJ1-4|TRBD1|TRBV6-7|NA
CASSLGQGDEKLFF
TGTGCCAGCAGTTTAGGCCAGGGGGATGAAAAACTGTTTTTT
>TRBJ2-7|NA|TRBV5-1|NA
CASREGGSYEQYF
TGCGCCAGCAGGGAAGGGGGGTCGTACGAGCAGTACTTC
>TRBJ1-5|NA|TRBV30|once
CAWSMGGRNQPQHF
TGTGCCTGGAGTATGGGGGGTCGCAATCAGCCCCAGCATTTT
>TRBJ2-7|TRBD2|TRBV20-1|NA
CSASPLAGERGEQYF
TGCAGTGCTAGTCCTTTAGCGGGGGAAAGGGGCGAGCAGTACTTC
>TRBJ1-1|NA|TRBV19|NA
CASSMVPLNTEAFF
TGTGCCAGTAGTATGGTCCCCCTGAACACTGAAGCTTTCTTT
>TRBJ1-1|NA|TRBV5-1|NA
CASGRGNTEAFF
TGCGCCAGCGGGCGTGGGAACACTGAAGCTTTCTTT
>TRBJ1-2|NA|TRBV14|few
CASSRGRAKANYGYTF
TGTGCCAGCAGCCGGGGGAGGGCAAAAGCTAACTATGGCTACACCTTC
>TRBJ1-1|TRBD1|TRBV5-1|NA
CASSSTGGAQSTEAFF
TGCGCCAGCAGCTCGACAGGGGGCGCCCAGAGCACTGAAGCTTTCTTT
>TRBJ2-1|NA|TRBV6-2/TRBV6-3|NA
CASSYLTEQFF
TGTGCCAGCAGTTACTTGACTGAGCAGTTCTTC
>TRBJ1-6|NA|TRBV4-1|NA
CASSQDANSPLHF
TGCGCCAGCAGCCAAGACGCCAATTCACCCCTCCACTTT
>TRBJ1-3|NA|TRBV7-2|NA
CASSLVGRGSGNTIYF
TGTGCCAGCAGCTTAGTCGGCAGGGGCTCAGGAAACACCATATATTTT
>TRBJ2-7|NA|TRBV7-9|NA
CASGTGRSYEQYF
TGTGCCAGCGGCACGGGGAGATCCTACGAGCAGTACTTC
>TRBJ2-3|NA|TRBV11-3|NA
CASSLTSGSTDTQYF
TGTGCCAGCAGCTTGACGTCAGGGAGCACAGATACGCAGTATTTT
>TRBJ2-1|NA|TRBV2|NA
CASSQGIYNEQFF
TGTGCCAGCAGTCAGGGAATCTACAATGAGCAGTTCTTC
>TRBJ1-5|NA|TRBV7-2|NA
CASSLVWGSLSNQPQHF
TGTGCCAGCAGCTTAGTATGGGGGTCTCTTAGCAATCAGCCCCAGCATTTT
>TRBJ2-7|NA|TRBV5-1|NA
CASSLRGLPSSSYEQYF
TGCGCCAGCAGCTTGCGGGGGCTACCTTCTAGCTCCTACGAGCAGTACTTC
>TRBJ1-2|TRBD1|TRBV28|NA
CASRRTGIYGYTF
TGTGCCAGCAGGCGGACAGGGATCTATGGCTACACCTTC